This T cell receptor (beta chain) was documented in a study of early T cells in non-severe SARS-CoV-2 infection. Study details: Sequencing input comprised bulk RNA from unsorted whole blood; chain pairing was not available.

The TCR library protocol attached unique molecular identifiers to the individual cDNA molecules. TCRdb passed the 5' RACE reads through MiXCR, listing each CDR3 protein once. The sample lists roughly 72,000 distinct CDR3 sequences; roughly 12% were seen once. This clonotype was counted at least ten times. V shed 2 bases and J shed 10 bases, with 6 bases lying between them. The CDR3 spans 11 residues. Germline V gene lookup returns CDR1 MDHEN and CDR2 SYDVKM. The source of this sequence is an adult who was a healthcare worker with PCR-confirmed SARS-CoV-2 infection or an uninfected control (not recorded which). The rearrangement links TRBV28 to TRBJ2-1; D remains unclear. Sequences were obtained from whole blood. Written as DNA, the CDR3 is TGTGCCAGCAGTTTAGAAATCGAGCAGTTCTTC. It yields the protein CASSLEIEQFF.